This TCR beta chain was documented in a study of graft-versus-host responses after intestinal transplantation. Using immunoSEQ multiplex PCR, the repertoire was profiled, and TCRdb retains in-frame clones only, with some absent. Of about 97,000 clones listed, roughly 89% are singletons. About this clone itself: Its matching antigen is unknown.

Sequencing was performed on unstimulated CD4+ T cells sorted from spleen or lymph node cells, taken before transplant. The receptor was derived from a human donor who was the organ donor for an intestinal transplant.

CDR3 sequence: CASTTAASNYGYTF. Here the CDR3 DNA reads TGTGCCAGCACCACAGCAGCTTCTAACTATGGCTACACCTTC. V is TRBV6-1 and J is TRBJ1-2; D is unclear. The CDR3 is 14 residues long. Germline V lookup: CDR1 MNHNS, CDR2 SASEGT. V was clipped by 7 bases and J by 0 bases, with 12 bases between them.